Sequencing of this T cell receptor beta chain was carried out in a study of CD8+CD57+ T cells in acquired aplastic anemia. Study results and caveats: Twenty-nine shared CD8+ CDR3s appeared highly expressed within patients' immunodominant clones. CD8+ Simpson's diversity showed no significant patient-control difference.

This clonotype has more than one count but fewer than ten. Its antigen is unknown. This CDR3 spans 14 amino acids. Looked up from germline, CDR1 is SGHRS and CDR2 is YFSETQ. Trimming took 6 bases from V and 4 from J, leaving 15 bases between them. The use of genomic DNA as template underpinned the TCR beta VDJ and CDR3 profiling. TCRdb passed the reads through MiXCR, listing each CDR3 protein once. Of just over 200,000 distinct CDR3 sequences detected, 50% to 70% appear once; the ten largest clones hold around 50%. Patients sequenced had flow cytometry evidence of CD8+CD57+ cell expansion. Severe acquired aplastic anemia was present in every patient. Among the patients, none had received any therapy at the time of blood sampling.

Sequencing input: sorted CD4+, CD8+, or CD8+CD57+ T cells (not recorded which) from PBMCs. The V call is TRBV5-1, the J call TRBJ2-3; D is unresolved. This clonotype was obtained from a human donor with aplastic anemia. CDR3 protein: CASIDRLDPDTQYF. In nucleotides, the CDR3 is TGCGCCAGCATCGATCGGCTGGATCCAGATACGCAGTATTTT.